The 14 T cell receptor beta chains listed next were all sequenced from one sample in a study of human T cells and chemical hapten exposure. MiXCR, applied by TCRdb to the RACE reads, yields one record per CDR3 protein. Altogether 35,000 to 50,000 distinct CDR3 sequences are present, 10% being singletons, with the ten largest covering less than 6.5%. Time point reported: pre-sensitization, week 0. The treatment here: therapeutic diphenylcyclopropenone sensitization with weekly scalp DPC. The sample here was whole blood, taken in connection with sensitization to the hapten diphenylcyclopropenone (DPC). The receptors derive from a man between 25 and 39 years old with alopecia areata. Some clones in this sample may be carry-over from other donors' samples.

The rearrangement uses TRBV6-2 or TRBV6-3 and TRBJ2-1; 14 bases map to TRBD2. With 5 bases clipped from V and 6 bases from J, the junction kept 9 bases outside the gene matches. The CDR3 extends over 17 amino acids. Germline CDR1 and CDR2: MNHEY and SVGEGT. The CDR3 DNA is TGTGCCAGCAGTAACGGACTAGCGGGAGGAGTGGGCAATGAGCAGTTCTTC. Translation gives CASSNGLAGGVGNEQFF.

This clonotype was seen repeatedly, ten times or more. The rearrangement uses TRBV20-1 and TRBJ2-7; 9 bases are a match to TRBD1. J gave up 3 bases and V 0 bases, and 6 bases lay outside the gene matches. The CDR3 is 15 amino acids. Germline V CDR1 and CDR2: DFQATT, SNEGSKA (reference sequence). The CDR3 coding sequence is TGCAGTGCTAGAGACCCGGGGACAGGGTACTACGAGCAGTACTTC. This translates into CSARDPGTGYYEQYF.

This clonotype has more than one count but fewer than ten. The chain links TRBV6-2 or TRBV6-3 to TRBJ2-1, with D possibly TRBD2 on 5 matching bases. This CDR3 region has 14 residues. Deletions cut 6 bases from V and 4 bases from J, with 13 bases between. Germline CDR1 and CDR2: MNHEY and SVGEGT. The CDR3 DNA reads TGTGCCAGCAGAGACTACCGACCATACAATGAGCAGTTCTTC. It yields the protein CASRDYRPYNEQFF.

This clonotype occurred many times. The rearrangement uses TRBV14 and TRBJ2-5, with unresolved D. V gave up 0 bases and J gave up 5 bases, with 19 bases separating them. Germline V gene lookup returns CDR1 SGHDN and CDR2 FVKESK. The CDR3 is 17 residues long. For the CDR3, the DNA is TGTGCCAGCAGCCAAGAAGCCGCACGTTGGAATATGGAGACCCAGTACTTC. Amino acid sequence: CASSQEAARWNMETQYF.

Comment on this clonotype: Germline is not matched at one junction end, which may reflect a read error. The V gene is TRBV20-1, the J gene TRBJ2-3; a possible D gene is TRBD2 (6 bases). The CDR3 has 14 residues. CDR1 is DFQATT, CDR2 SNEGSKA, per germline (reference sequence). CDR3 DNA: TGCAGTGCCAGAGTTCCGACTAGGTCAGATACGCAGTATTTT. This codes for CSARVPTRSDTQYF.

This clonotype was seen ten or more times. The V call is TRBV7-2, the J call TRBJ2-7; 12 bases line up with TRBD2. V gave up 1 base and J gave up 7 bases; unmatched junction bases: 5. Germline CDR1 and CDR2: SGHTA and FQGNSA. There are 15 residues in the CDR3. CDR3 bases: TGTGCCAGCAGCTTAGATGGACTAGCGGGACAGGAGCAGTACGTC. Translation gives CASSLDGLAGQEQYV.

This clonotype was observed a handful of times. The chain employs TRBV2 and TRBJ2-7; D not resolved. This CDR3 has 12 residues. Germline lookup yields CDR1 SNHLY and CDR2 FYNNEI. The V gene lost 5 bases and the J gene lost 4 bases, with 9 bases spanning the gap. This chain's CDR3 is CASSSEHYEQYF. CDR3 DNA: TGTGCCAGCAGTTCCGAACATTACGAGCAGTACTTC.

The gene calls are TRBV20-1 and TRBJ2-1; 8 bases line up with TRBD2. The CDR3 loop spans 15 amino acids. Germline CDR1 is DFQATT and CDR2 is SNEGSKA (reference sequence). The V and J ends lost 6 bases and 6 bases, in that order; junction bases with no gene match: 13. The DNA for the CDR3 is TGCAGTGCCCCCCGCCCCGGGACTAGTCTCAATGAGCAGTTCTTC. Translated, it gives CSAPRPGTSLNEQFF.

In this sample, this clonotype turned up many times. The V and J genes are TRBV12-3 or TRBV12-4 and TRBJ1-4, with 7 nucleotides matching TRBD1. J lost 0 bases, V lost 6 bases, and 4 bases had no gene match. This CDR3 contains 15 residues. CDR3 amino acids: CASRQGQTTNEKLFF. The DNA for the CDR3 is TGTGCCAGCAGGCAGGGACAGACAACTAATGAAAAACTGTTTTTT.

Ten or more counts support this clonotype. The V gene is TRBV2, the J gene TRBJ1-5; D remains unclear. V gave up 3 bases and J gave up 2 bases, with 11 bases separating them. The CDR3 consists of 15 residues. CDR1 and CDR2 from the germline V gene are SNHLY and FYNNEI. CDR3 loop: CASSDMGTGNQPQHF. The DNA for the CDR3 is TGTGCCAGCAGTGATATGGGAACGGGCAATCAGCCCCAGCATTTT.

This clonotype was counted many times. V and J are TRBV10-3 and TRBJ2-7; D is possibly TRBD1 (6 bases). Trimming took off 2 bases at V and 6 bases at J, with 14 bases between the two ends. Germline CDR1 is ENHRY and CDR2 is SYGVKD. The CDR3 has 14 residues. The CDR3 reads CAISETGSITEQYV. The CDR3 coding sequence is TGTGCCATCAGTGAGACAGGGAGTATCACCGAGCAGTACGTC.

This clonotype was seen repeatedly, ten times or more. The gene calls are TRBV6-1 and TRBJ2-7, with D tentatively TRBD1 (6 bases). This CDR3 is 14 amino acids long. CDR1 is MNHNS, CDR2 SASEGT, per germline. Deletions cut 6 bases from V and 2 bases from J, with 14 bases between. In DNA, the CDR3 is TGTGCCAGCAGGGATACTACAGGGACCTACGAGCAGTACTTC. Translating gives CASRDTTGTYEQYF.

V usage is TRBV9 and J usage is TRBJ1-2, with D hard to call. The germline V gene encodes CDR1 SGDLS and CDR2 YYNGEE. V lost 5 bases and J 4 bases, leaving 18 bases between the germline ends. The CDR3 has 15 residues. CDR3 nucleotides: TGTGCCAGCAGTGCCCGGGCCCCCAGTCTCTATGGCTACACCTTC. Encoded protein: CASSARAPSLYGYTF.

As concerns this clonotype: The junction does not match germline at one end; this may be a read error. The chain carries TRBV3-1 and TRBJ2-1; D may be TRBD1 (5 bases). Looked up from germline, CDR1 is LGHDT and CDR2 is YNNKEL (reference sequence). The CDR3 extends over 16 amino acids. As DNA, the CDR3 is TGTGCCAGCAGCCAAGATCCGGCTAGGGGAAATAGTCCATCAATCTTC. Its translation: CASSQDPARGNSPSIF.